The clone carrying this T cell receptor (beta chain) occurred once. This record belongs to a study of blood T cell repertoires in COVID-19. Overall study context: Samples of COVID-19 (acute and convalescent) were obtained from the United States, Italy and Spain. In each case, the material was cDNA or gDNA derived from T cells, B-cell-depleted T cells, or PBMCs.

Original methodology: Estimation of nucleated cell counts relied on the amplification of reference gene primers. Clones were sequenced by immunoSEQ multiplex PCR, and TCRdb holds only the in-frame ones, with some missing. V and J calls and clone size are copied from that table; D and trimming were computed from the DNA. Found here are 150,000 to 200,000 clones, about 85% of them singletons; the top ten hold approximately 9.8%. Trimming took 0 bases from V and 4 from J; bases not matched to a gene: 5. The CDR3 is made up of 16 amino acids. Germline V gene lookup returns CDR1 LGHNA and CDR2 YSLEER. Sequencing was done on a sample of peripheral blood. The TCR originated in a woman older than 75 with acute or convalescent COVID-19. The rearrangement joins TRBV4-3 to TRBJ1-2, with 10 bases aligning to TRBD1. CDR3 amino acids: CASSQEGTGELYGYTF. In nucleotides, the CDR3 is TGCGCCAGCAGCCAAGAGGGGACAGGGGAACTCTATGGCTACACCTTC.